What follows are 4 T cell receptor beta chains derived from one specimen sequenced in a study of blood T cell repertoires in COVID-19. Sequencing was performed with immunoSEQ multiplex PCR; in TCRdb, only in-frame clones are kept and a portion is missing. The sample records about 44,000 clones, around 80% being singletons. The sequencing input was peripheral blood. The receptors were sampled from a human donor in a cohort sampled during active COVID-19.

The chain has TRBV14 and TRBJ2-5; possibly TRBD1 for D (5 bases). Trimming left V 1 base short and J 2 bases short, with 11 bases between. The germline V gene has CDR1 SGHDN and CDR2 FVKESK. The CDR3 length is 15 residues. CDR3 in amino acids: CASSQGTSTQETQYF. In nucleotides, the CDR3 is TGTGCCAGCAGCCAAGGGACATCCACACAAGAGACCCAGTACTTC.

This clone was detected only once. The rearrangement links TRBV7-2 to TRBJ1-1; 7 bases line up with TRBD1. With V trimmed by 4 bases and J by 5 bases, 7 bases remained unmatched. This CDR3 contains 14 residues. The germline V gene encodes CDR1 SGHTA and CDR2 FQGNSA. CDR3 nucleotides: TGTGCCAGCAGCTGGGCGACAGGGATAACTGAAGCTTTCTTT. The encoded protein is CASSWATGITEAFF.

CDR3 in amino acids: CASREGLAGAYEQYF. As DNA, the CDR3 is TGTGCCAGCAGGGAAGGGCTAGCGGGGGCCTACGAGCAGTACTTC. The chain couples TRBV27 to TRBJ2-7, with 10 bases matching TRBD2. V gave up 6 bases and J gave up 2 bases; unmatched junction bases: 7. Germline CDR1 MNHEY, CDR2 SMNVEV (reference sequence). There are 15 residues in the CDR3.

This clone was observed once. The J gene is TRBJ1-5, the V gene TRBV19, with unresolved D. V gave up 4 bases and J gave up 4 bases, with 5 bases separating them. The germline gives CDR1 LNHDA, CDR2 SQIVND (reference sequence). The CDR3 has 12 residues. CDR3 region: CASSTGNQPQHF. The CDR3, as DNA: TGTGCCAGTAGTACAGGAAATCAGCCCCAGCATTTT.